The clone carrying this TCR beta chain appeared once. Antigen: not known. The entry originates in a study of cytomegalovirus exposure and HLA in healthy donors. With 60 Vbeta and 13 Jbeta primers, the PCR was carried out. The repertoire was sequenced with immunoSEQ multiplex PCR; TCRdb's copy has only in-frame clones and lacks some. The data contain about 92,000 clones, around 74% of them seen just once; the ten biggest clones take up under 8%. Regarding the study as a whole: According to an earlier analysis, most TCR beta V segments yielded productive rearrangements about 87% or about 30% of the time.

The sequenced sample was PBMCs. This TCR was sampled from a man aged 50 or older in good health and CMV-seropositive.

CDR3 nucleotides: TGTGCCAGCAGCGTAGACGGGGGCACCGGGGAGCTGTTTTTT. Translating gives CASSVDGGTGELFF. The genes are TRBV9 and TRBJ2-2; perhaps TRBD2 as D (6 bases). Per germline, CDR1 SGDLS and CDR2 YYNGEE. This CDR3 has 14 residues. With 0 bases removed from V and 4 bases from J, the gap between germline ends came to 7 bases.